This record concerns one T cell receptor (beta chain) sequence. Its antigen remains unidentified. This sample was taken from a study of shared clonotypes between healthy human individuals. General study findings and limits: It was only blood that was sampled, and tissue repertoires likely differ. Richness estimates generally favored naive over memory subsets.

Every immunoSEQ plate was one replicate of a subset's evenly spread DNA. Assay used: immunoSEQ multiplex PCR; TCRdb lists only in-frame clones, some missing. Counted here are about 2.3 million clones, roughly 93% occurring once; the ten biggest clones make up 0.3% to 0.4%. The CDR3 extends over 14 amino acids. Germline values: CDR1 SGHTA, CDR2 FQGNSA. Trimming left V 5 bases short and J 8 bases short, with 15 bases between. The chain carries TRBV7-2 and TRBJ1-4, with D possibly TRBD1 on 5 matching bases. Sequences were obtained from naive CD4+ T cells from PBMCs. Subset described: CD45RA+ positively selected. The TCR comes from a man aged 18 to 29 in good health. Some clones in this sample may be carry-over from other donors' samples. DNA of the CDR3: TGTGCCAGCAGCCCAGAGGGGAGGGTCGAAAAACTGTTTTTT. Amino acids: CASSPEGRVEKLFF.